A selection of T cell receptor beta chains follows, all from one sample in a study of radiotherapy plus CTLA-4 blockade in lung cancer. The repertoire was sequenced with immunoSEQ multiplex PCR; TCRdb's copy has only in-frame clones and lacks some. The sample has about 68,000 clones, roughly 78% seen once. The source material was peripheral blood, sampled from a patient treated with radiotherapy plus ipilimumab. These receptors all come from a human donor with non-small cell lung cancer who had a complete response to radiotherapy plus ipilimumab. Both conserved end residues are part of each CDR3. A D gene is named only where the DNA matches it firmly. For some rows the clone size is stated as once, few or many, or as a class when expanded; others skip it.

.,few,TRBJ1-1,TRBV7-2,CASSLDRPNQEAFF,TGTGCCAGCAGCTTAGACAGGCCCAATCAGGAAGCTTTCTTT
.,.,TRBJ2-5,TRBV30,CAWSVFWDSETQYF,TGTGCCTGGAGTGTCTTCTGGGATTCGGAGACCCAGTACTTC
.,.,TRBJ2-5,TRBV6-1,CASLHREYQETQYF,TGTGCCAGCCTTCACAGGGAGTACCAAGAGACCCAGTACTTC
TRBD2,.,TRBJ2-5,TRBV5-4,CASSAGTSGGGETQYF,TGTGCCAGCAGCGCTGGGACTAGCGGGGGCGGGGAGACCCAGTACTTC
.,.,TRBJ2-1,TRBV9,CASSPPGEAGSYNEQFF,TGTGCCAGCAGCCCCCCAGGGGAAGCGGGTTCCTACAATGAGCAGTTCTTC
TRBD1,.,TRBJ1-4,TRBV28,CASRPPDRGNEKLFF,TGTGCCAGCAGACCCCCGGACAGGGGTAATGAAAAACTGTTTTTT
TRBD2,once,TRBJ2-1,TRBV28,CASKRGGRSEQFF,TGTGCCAGCAAACGGGGGGGCCGATCCGAGCAGTTCTTC
.,.,TRBJ1-1,TRBV19,CASSIDRTNTEAFF,TGTGCCAGTAGTATAGACAGGACTAACACTGAAGCTTTCTTT
.,.,TRBJ1-5,TRBV11-2,CASSLGLGTSNQPQHF,TGTGCCAGCAGCTTAGGTTTAGGAACAAGCAATCAGCCCCAGCATTTT
.,.,TRBJ1-3,TRBV11-3,CASSLVFGGTTSGNTIYF,TGTGCCAGCAGCCTAGTTTTTGGGGGGACAACCTCTGGAAACACCATATATTTT
TRBD1,.,TRBJ2-5,TRBV19,CASRLTGQGGETQYF,TGTGCCAGTAGACTGACGGGACAGGGGGGAGAGACCCAGTACTTC
.,.,TRBJ1-1,TRBV7-6,CASSLVEWNTEAFF,TGTGCCAGCAGCTTAGTGGAATGGAACACTGAAGCTTTCTTT
.,few,TRBJ2-7,TRBV10-3,CAISASGSYEQYF,TGTGCCATCAGTGCCAGTGGCTCCTACGAGCAGTACTTC
.,few,TRBJ2-2,TRBV7-9,CASSSSTTGELFF,TGTGCCAGCAGCTCCTCCACCACCGGGGAGCTGTTTTTT
.,few,TRBJ1-2,TRBV27,CASSFRGVGYTF,TGTGCCAGCAGTTTCAGGGGAGTAGGCTACACCTTC
.,.,TRBJ2-1,TRBV30,CAWSRFVYNEQFF,TGTGCCTGGAGTCGGTTTGTCTACAATGAGCAGTTCTTC
.,.,TRBJ1-3,TRBV12-5,CASGPPGNTIYF,TGTGCTAGTGGTCCGCCGGGAAACACCATATATTTT
TRBD1,.,TRBJ2-2,TRBV29-1,CSVGTGKGTGELFF,TGCAGCGTTGGGACAGGGAAAGGCACCGGGGAGCTGTTTTTT
.,few,TRBJ1-5,TRBV6-5,CASSYSYQGNQPQHF,TGTGCCAGCAGTTACTCTTACCAGGGTAATCAGCCCCAGCATTTT
.,.,TRBJ2-2,TRBV5-1,CASRFQGTTGELFF,TGCGCCAGCAGATTCCAGGGCACCACCGGGGAGCTGTTTTTT
.,.,TRBJ1-2,TRBV2,CASRRALLGYGYTF,TGTGCCAGCAGAAGGGCCCTTTTGGGCTATGGCTACACCTTC
.,.,TRBJ1-1,TRBV5-6,CASGGLSEAFF,TGTGCCAGCGGGGGATTGTCTGAAGCTTTCTTT
.,.,TRBJ1-4,TRBV21-1,CASSVEVDEKLFF,TGTGCCAGCAGCGTTGAGGTGGATGAAAAACTGTTTTTT
TRBD1,.,TRBJ1-2,TRBV5-4,CASSWGQGGDGYTF,TGTGCCAGCAGTTGGGGACAGGGAGGAGATGGCTACACCTTC
.,.,TRBJ2-2,TRBV10-2,CASTQGGGSVTGELFF,TGCGCCAGCACCCAGGGGGGCGGGAGTGTCACCGGGGAGCTGTTTTTT
TRBD2,few,TRBJ2-1,TRBV11-3,CASHLAGASYNEQFF,TGTGCCAGTCACTTAGCGGGAGCATCCTACAATGAGCAGTTCTTC
.,.,TRBJ2-1,TRBV2,CASKSGFRGRQFF,TGTGCCAGCAAGTCAGGATTCCGCGGTAGGCAGTTCTTC
TRBD1,.,TRBJ1-2,TRBV18,CASSQGQEYGYTF,TGTGCCAGCTCACAGGGACAGGAGTATGGCTACACCTTC
.,.,TRBJ2-2,TRBV5-4,CASSSGSSGYTGELFF,TGTGCCAGCAGCTCCGGTAGTAGCGGTTACACCGGGGAGCTGTTTTTT
.,.,TRBJ1-1,TRBV6-5,CASFRGGDPTGAFF,TGTGCCAGCTTTCGGGGTGGCGACCCGACGGGGGCTTTCTTT
.,.,TRBJ2-6,TRBV28,CASSLRPSLRANVLTF,TGTGCCAGCAGTTTACGGCCTTCCCTGAGGGCCAACGTCCTGACTTTC